This TCR beta chain was recovered during a study of Tregs in tolerant kidney transplant recipients. On the study more broadly: A roughly three-day belatacept mixed lymphocyte reaction, sometimes plus 5-day graft donor restimulation, preceded CD4+CD25+CD127- sorting. General observations from the study: Findings come from small patient numbers and require larger validation. No direct test of biological reproducibility was done here.

This CDR3 has 13 residues. Germline assignment: CDR1 SGHRS and CDR2 YFSETQ. Between the trimmed V and J ends, which lost 2 bases and 5 bases, there was a span of 10 bases. This clone was detected a few times. As yet, its antigen is unknown. The method was immunoSEQ multiplex PCR; TCRdb's version includes in-frame clones alone and lacks a portion of them. The sample lists approximately 2,500 clones, 42% occurring once. This clonotype was obtained from a human donor in good health. The rearrangement links TRBV5-1 to TRBJ1-2, with D possibly matching TRBD1 (5 bases). Sequenced input: Tregs from blood cultured with allogeneic cells. The DNA for the CDR3 is TGCGCCAGCAGCTTAGAAGGGGTTTATGGCTACACCTTC. As protein: CASSLEGVYGYTF.